This entry lists 6 T cell receptor beta chains sequenced from one sample in a study of cytomegalovirus exposure and HLA in healthy donors. 13 Jbeta primers and 60 Vbeta primers were used for the PCR. TCRdb's table, derived via immunoSEQ multiplex PCR, lists solely in-frame clones and lacks some. Among fewer than 200,000 clones listed, about 85% were seen once. Sequencing was done on a sample of PBMCs. These receptors all stem from a boy aged 2 to 10 in good health and CMV-seronegative.

The rearrangement joins TRBV7-9 to TRBJ2-2, with 11 bases matching TRBD2. The CDR3 is 16 amino acids. V shed 5 bases, J shed 5 bases, and the junction held 7 bases outside the gene matches. CDR1 SEHNR and CDR2 FQNEAQ come from the germline V gene (reference sequence). CDR3 residues: CASSPIAGGETGELFF. The DNA for the CDR3 is TGTGCCAGCAGCCCTATAGCGGGAGGGGAAACCGGGGAGCTGTTTTTT.

The chain uses TRBV28 and TRBJ2-5; 10 positions match TRBD2. The J call may be wrong; the DNA end is better matched by TRBJ2-7. Germline loops: CDR1 MDHEN, CDR2 SYDVKM. CDR3 length: 17 residues. CDR3 DNA sequence: TGTGCCAGCAGTTCACCAACTAGCGGGAAGGGATCCTACGAGCAGTACTTC. It yields the protein CASSSPTSGKGSYEQYF.

This chain links TRBV7-2 with TRBJ1-1; no clear D gene. The germline CDR1 and CDR2 sequences are SGHTA and FQGNSA. The CDR3 sequence is 14 residues long. The V end lost 6 bases, the J end lost 4 bases, and 15 bases lay between the germline ends. The CDR3 DNA follows: TGTGCCAGCAGTCTTACGAGGGTGGGCACTGAAGCTTTCTTT. This codes for CASSLTRVGTEAFF.

A remark on this clone: A read error may account for a junction end that differs from germline. The V and J genes are TRBV7-9 and TRBJ1-1, with D perhaps matching TRBD1 (6 bases). Germline loops: CDR1 SEHNR, CDR2 FQNEAQ (reference sequence). This CDR3 comprises 14 residues. The CDR3 is CSSSFEGRGSEAFF. The CDR3 region has the DNA TGTTCCAGCAGCTTCGAGGGAAGGGGGTCTGAAGCTTTCTTT.

The rearrangement links TRBV6-5 to TRBJ2-2; the match to TRBD1 covers 8 bases. Germline V lookup: CDR1 MNHEY, CDR2 SVGAGI. V gave up 5 bases and J gave up 6 bases; unmatched junction bases: 5. This CDR3 has 14 residues. The CDR3 loop is CASSLMTGAGELFF. The CDR3 region has the DNA TGTGCCAGCAGTCTTATGACAGGGGCCGGGGAGCTGTTTTTT.

The chain joins TRBV28 to TRBJ2-7; TRBD2 might be the D (5 bases). CDR1 and CDR2 from the germline V gene are MDHEN and SYDVKM. V was trimmed by 1 base and J by 6 bases, leaving 13 bases between them. The CDR3 spans 14 residues. The CDR3 spells CASSLSPRGLEQYF. CDR3 nucleotides: TGTGCCAGCAGTTTATCCCCCCGAGGGCTCGAGCAGTACTTC.